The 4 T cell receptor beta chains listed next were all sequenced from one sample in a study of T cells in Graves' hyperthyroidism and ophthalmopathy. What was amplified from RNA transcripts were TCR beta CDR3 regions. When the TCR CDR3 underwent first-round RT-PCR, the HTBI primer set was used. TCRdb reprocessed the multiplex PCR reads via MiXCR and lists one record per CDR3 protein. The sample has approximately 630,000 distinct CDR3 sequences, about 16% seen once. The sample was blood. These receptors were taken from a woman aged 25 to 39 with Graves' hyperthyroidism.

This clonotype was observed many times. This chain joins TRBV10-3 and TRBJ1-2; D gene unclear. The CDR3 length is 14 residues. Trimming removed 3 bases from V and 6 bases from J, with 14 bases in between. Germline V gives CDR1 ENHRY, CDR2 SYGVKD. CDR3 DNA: TGTGCCATCAGTGAAGGCGGGGAAAGGGATGGCTACACCTTC. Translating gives CAISEGGERDGYTF.

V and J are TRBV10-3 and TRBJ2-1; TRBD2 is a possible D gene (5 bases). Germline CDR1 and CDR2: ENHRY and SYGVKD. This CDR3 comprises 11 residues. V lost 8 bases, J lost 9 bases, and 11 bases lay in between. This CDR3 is CAILGGSEQFF. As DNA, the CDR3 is TGTGCCATCCTCGGAGGAAGTGAGCAGTTCTTC.

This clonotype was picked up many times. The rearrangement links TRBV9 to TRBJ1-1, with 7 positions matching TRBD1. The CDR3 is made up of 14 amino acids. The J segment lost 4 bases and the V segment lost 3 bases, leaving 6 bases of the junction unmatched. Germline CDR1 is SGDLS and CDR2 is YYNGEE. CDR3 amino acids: CASSAGTASTEAFF. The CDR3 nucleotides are TGTGCCAGCAGCGCCGGGACAGCGAGCACTGAAGCTTTCTTT.

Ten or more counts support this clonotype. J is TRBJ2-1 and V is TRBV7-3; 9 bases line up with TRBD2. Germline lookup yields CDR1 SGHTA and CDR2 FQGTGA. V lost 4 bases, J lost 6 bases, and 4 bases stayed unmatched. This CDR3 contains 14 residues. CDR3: CASSYGGRGNEQFF. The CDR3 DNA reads TGTGCCAGCAGCTACGGCGGGAGGGGCAATGAGCAGTTCTTC.